This entry features one T cell receptor (beta chain) sequence. The data stem from a study of OX40 agonist ivuxolimab in advanced cancers. Generated by immunoSEQ multiplex PCR, the TCRdb table keeps only in-frame clones and is missing some. In the table there are around 80,000 clones, 85% to 90% of which are singletons. From germline, CDR1 is SGHAT and CDR2 FQNNGV. V lost 4 bases and J lost 4; bases outside the gene matches: 0. The CDR3 sequence is 12 residues long. This receptor was identified in an adult with an advanced solid tumor such as melanoma, head and neck, liver or kidney cancer. The sequencing here drew on CD4+ or CD8+ T cells sorted from blood, taken in a trial of the OX40 agonist ivuxolimab. The chain recombines TRBV11-2 with TRBJ2-7; 8 nucleotides agree with TRBD1. CDR3 sequence (DNA): TGTGCCAGCAGCTGGACAGGGTACGAGCAGTACTTC. Amino acid sequence: CASSWTGYEQYF.